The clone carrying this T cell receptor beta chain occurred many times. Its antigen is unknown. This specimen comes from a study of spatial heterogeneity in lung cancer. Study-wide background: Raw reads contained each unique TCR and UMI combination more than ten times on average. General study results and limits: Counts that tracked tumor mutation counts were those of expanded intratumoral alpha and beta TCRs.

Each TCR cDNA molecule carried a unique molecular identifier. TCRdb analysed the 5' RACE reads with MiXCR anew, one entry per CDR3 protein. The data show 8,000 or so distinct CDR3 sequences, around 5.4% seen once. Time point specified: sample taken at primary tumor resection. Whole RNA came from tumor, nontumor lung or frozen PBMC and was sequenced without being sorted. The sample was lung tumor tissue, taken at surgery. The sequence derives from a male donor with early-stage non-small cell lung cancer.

The DNA of the CDR3 is TGCGCCAGCAGCCAGGAGTACGAGCAGTACTTC. This translates into CASSQEYEQYF. The J gene is TRBJ2-7, the V gene TRBV5-1; D uncertain. Trimming took 4 bases from V and 4 from J, leaving 6 bases between them. In germline, CDR1 is SGHRS, CDR2 YFSETQ. CDR3 length equals 11 residues.